The T cell receptor beta chain described here comes from a study of control samples from healthy donors and cancer patients. The CDR3 runs 15 residues. Trimming pared 3 bases from V and 4 bases from J, leaving 13 bases between. The germline V gene has CDR1 SGHNT and CDR2 YENEEA. This clone was observed once. This table comes from immunoSEQ multiplex PCR, and its TCRdb copy is limited to in-frame clones, with some not included. Of 70,000 or so clones in the sample, approximately 80% were seen once. The receptor comes from a man aged 45 to 65 in good health. The chain employs TRBV11-3 and TRBJ1-3; D remains ambiguous. Material for sequencing was blood. In nucleotides, the CDR3 is TGTGCCAGCAGCTTTTCCAAACTGGGGGGAAACACCATATATTTT. It yields the protein CASSFSKLGGNTIYF. Combining the CDR3 with reference TRBV11-3 and TRBJ1-3 gives the whole variable domain EAGVVQSPRYKIIEKKQPVAFWCNPISGHNTLYWYLQNLGQGPELLIRYENEEAVDDSQLPKDRFSAERLKGVDSTLKIQPAELGDSAVYLCASSFSKLGGNTIYFGEGSWLTVV.